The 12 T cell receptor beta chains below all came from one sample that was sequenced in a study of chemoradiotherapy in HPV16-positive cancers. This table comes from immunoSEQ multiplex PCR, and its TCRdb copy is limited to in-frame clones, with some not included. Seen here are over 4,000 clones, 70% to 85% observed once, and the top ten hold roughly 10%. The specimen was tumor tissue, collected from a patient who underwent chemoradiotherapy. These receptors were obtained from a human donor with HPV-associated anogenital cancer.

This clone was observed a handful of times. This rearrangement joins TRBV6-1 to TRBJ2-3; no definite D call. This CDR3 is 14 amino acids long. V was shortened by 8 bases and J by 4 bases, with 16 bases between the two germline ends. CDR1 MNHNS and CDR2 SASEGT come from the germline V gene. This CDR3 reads CASLEEAFSDTQYF. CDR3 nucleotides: TGTGCCAGCCTTGAAGAGGCCTTTTCAGATACGCAGTATTTT.

CDR3 DNA: TGTGCCAGCAACCCCCATGCGAGGGGAGGCACAGATACGCAGTATTTT. Its translation is CASNPHARGGTDTQYF. V and J are TRBV28 and TRBJ2-3; D tentatively fits TRBD1 or TRBD2 (5 bases each). Per germline, CDR1 MDHEN and CDR2 SYDVKM. The V gene lost 7 bases and the J gene lost 1 base, with 18 bases spanning the gap. The CDR3 consists of 16 residues.

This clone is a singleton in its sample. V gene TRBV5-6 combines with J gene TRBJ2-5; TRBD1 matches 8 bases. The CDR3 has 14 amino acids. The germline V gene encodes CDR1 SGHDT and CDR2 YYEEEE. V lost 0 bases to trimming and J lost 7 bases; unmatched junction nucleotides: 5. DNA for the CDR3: TGTGCCAGCAGCTTGGTCCAGGGGGCCGGGACCCAGTACTTC. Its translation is CASSLVQGAGTQYF.

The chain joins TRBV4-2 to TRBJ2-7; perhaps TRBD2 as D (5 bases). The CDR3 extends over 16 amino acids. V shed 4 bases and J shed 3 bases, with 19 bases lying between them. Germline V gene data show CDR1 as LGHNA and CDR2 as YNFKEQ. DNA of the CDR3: TGTGCCAGCAGCCTCAGTGGACGGGGTACCTACTACGAGCAGTACTTC. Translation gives CASSLSGRGTYYEQYF.

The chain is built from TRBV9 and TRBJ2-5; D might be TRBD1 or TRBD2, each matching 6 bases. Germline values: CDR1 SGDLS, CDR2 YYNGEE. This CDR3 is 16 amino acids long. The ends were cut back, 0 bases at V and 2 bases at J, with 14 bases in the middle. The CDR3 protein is CASSVDEGGIQETQYF. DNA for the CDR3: TGTGCCAGCAGCGTAGACGAAGGGGGGATACAAGAGACCCAGTACTTC.

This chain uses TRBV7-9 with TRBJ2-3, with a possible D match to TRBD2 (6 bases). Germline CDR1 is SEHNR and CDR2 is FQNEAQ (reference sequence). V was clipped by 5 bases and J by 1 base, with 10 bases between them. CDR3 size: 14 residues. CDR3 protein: CASSVASGTDTQYF. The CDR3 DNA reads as TGTGCCAGCAGCGTCGCTAGCGGCACAGATACGCAGTATTTT.

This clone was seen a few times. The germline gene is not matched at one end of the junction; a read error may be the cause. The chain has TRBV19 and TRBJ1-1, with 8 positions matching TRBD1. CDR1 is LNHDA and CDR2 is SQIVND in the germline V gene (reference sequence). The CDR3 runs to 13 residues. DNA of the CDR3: TGTGCCAGTAGTTTAGACAGGGGAACCGGAGCTTTCTTT. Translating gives CASSLDRGTGAFF.

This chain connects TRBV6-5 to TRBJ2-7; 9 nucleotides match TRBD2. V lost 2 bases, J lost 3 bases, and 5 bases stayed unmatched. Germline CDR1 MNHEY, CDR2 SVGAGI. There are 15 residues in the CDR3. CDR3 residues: CASSYAAGGSYEQYF. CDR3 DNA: TGTGCCAGCAGTTACGCAGCGGGAGGTAGCTACGAGCAGTACTTC.

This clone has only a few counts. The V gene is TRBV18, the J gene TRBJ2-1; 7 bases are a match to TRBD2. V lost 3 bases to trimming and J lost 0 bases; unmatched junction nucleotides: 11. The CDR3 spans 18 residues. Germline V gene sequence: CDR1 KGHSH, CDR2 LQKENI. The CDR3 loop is CASSPSSPSGPSYNEQFF. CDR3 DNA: TGTGCCAGCTCACCGTCCTCCCCTAGCGGACCCTCCTACAATGAGCAGTTCTTC.

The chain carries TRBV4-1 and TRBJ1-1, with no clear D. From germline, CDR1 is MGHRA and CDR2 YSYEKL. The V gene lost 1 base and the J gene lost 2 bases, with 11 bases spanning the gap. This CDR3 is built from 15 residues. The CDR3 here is CASSQGQDLNTEAFF. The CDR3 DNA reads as TGCGCCAGCAGCCAAGGGCAGGACTTAAACACTGAAGCTTTCTTT.

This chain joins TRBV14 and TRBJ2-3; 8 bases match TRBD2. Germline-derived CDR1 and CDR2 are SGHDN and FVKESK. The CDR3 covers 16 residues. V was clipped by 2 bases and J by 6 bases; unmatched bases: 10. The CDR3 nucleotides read TGTGCCAGCAGCCAACGTAAGCGGGAGAAGGGTGATACGCAGTATTTT. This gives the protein CASSQRKREKGDTQYF.

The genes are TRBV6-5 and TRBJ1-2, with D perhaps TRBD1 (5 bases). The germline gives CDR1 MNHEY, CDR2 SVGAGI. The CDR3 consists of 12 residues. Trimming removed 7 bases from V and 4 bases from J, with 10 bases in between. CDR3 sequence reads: CASMQGTYGYTF. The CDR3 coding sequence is TGTGCCAGCATGCAGGGAACCTATGGCTACACCTTC.